These 9 T cell receptor beta chains came from one sample sequenced in a study of shared clonotypes between healthy human individuals. Profiling relied on immunoSEQ multiplex PCR, and the TCRdb table lists in-frame clones only, not all of them. Seen here are hundreds of thousands of clones, about three quarters observed once, and the top ten hold around 1.8%. Sequenced material: memory CD4+ T cells sorted from blood. The subset denotes: CD45RA-negative fraction. All receptors come from a woman aged 25 to 39 in good health.

CDR3: CASSYPGATNEKLFF. Here the CDR3 DNA reads TGTGCCAGCAGCTACCCAGGAGCAACTAATGAAAAACTGTTTTTT. V usage is TRBV28 and J usage is TRBJ1-4; D not certain. The CDR3 is made up of 15 amino acids. Germline V gives CDR1 MDHEN, CDR2 SYDVKM. The V end was cut by 6 bases, the J end by 0 bases, with 11 bases between.

The chain links TRBV4-1 to TRBJ2-1, with 16 bases identical to TRBD2. V shed 0 bases and J 12 bases; nucleotides not matched to a gene: 8. This CDR3 has 17 residues. The germline CDR1 and CDR2 sequences are MGHRA and YSYEKL. Here the CDR3 reads CASSQDQGTSGRALQFF. CDR3 nucleotide sequence: TGCGCCAGCAGCCAAGATCAAGGGACTAGCGGGAGGGCCTTGCAGTTCTTC.

V usage is TRBV6-1 and J usage is TRBJ1-1; D gene ambiguous. The germline gives CDR1 MNHNS, CDR2 SASEGT. The CDR3 extends over 13 amino acids. V dropped 1 base and J dropped 1 base, with 4 bases sitting between them. The CDR3 bases are TGTGCCAGCAGTGAAGTTGCGAACACTGAAGCTTTCTTT. Protein: CASSEVANTEAFF.

The chain uses TRBV7-9 and TRBJ2-5; D remains unclear. V lost 0 bases to trimming and J lost 5 bases, with 4 bases between them. The germline V gene encodes CDR1 SEHNR and CDR2 FQNEAQ (reference sequence). The CDR3 consists of 12 residues. Written as DNA, the CDR3 is TGTGCCAGCAGCTTAGCGTCGGAGACCCAGTACTTC. Protein: CASSLASETQYF.

Comment on this clone: A much larger clone lies one base from this, so it may be a read error. The chain joins TRBV2 to TRBJ2-2; D gene unclear. This CDR3 spans 12 amino acids. CDR1 is SNHLY, CDR2 FYNNEI, per germline. Trimming left V 6 bases short and J 2 bases short, with 4 bases between. CDR3 nucleotide sequence: TGTGCCAGCAGCATTAACACCGGGGAGCTGTTTTTT. Protein sequence: CASSINTGELFF.

CDR3 sequence (DNA): TGTGCCAGCAGCTTAGGTGGGACTAGCAGCAACGAGCAGTACTTC. Its translation is CASSLGGTSSNEQYF. This chain uses TRBV5-4 with TRBJ2-7; 9 bases are a match to TRBD2. The V segment lost 2 bases and the J segment 5 bases; nucleotides outside the gene matches: 8. This CDR3 comprises 15 residues. The germline CDR1 and CDR2 sequences are SGHNT and YYREEE (reference sequence). The full variable domain, completed using reference TRBV5-4 and TRBJ2-7, is ETGVTQSPTHLIKTRGQQVTLRCSSQSGHNTVSWYQQALGQGPQFIFQYYREEENGRGNFPPRFSGLQFPNYSSELNVNALELDDSALYLCASSLGGTSSNEQYFGPGTRLTVT.

This clone has a handful of counts. The chain joins TRBV6-1 to TRBJ1-5; 9 bases map to TRBD1. The CDR3 runs 15 residues. Trimming removed 0 bases from V and 7 bases from J; junction bases left unmatched: 4. Germline-derived CDR1 and CDR2 are MNHNS and SASEGT. The DNA of the CDR3 is TGTGCCAGCAGTGAAGCGGACAGGGGCGGGCAGCCCCAGCATTTT. Translating it yields CASSEADRGGQPQHF.

This sequence joins TRBV7-8 and TRBJ1-5; TRBD1 is a possible D gene (5 bases). The CDR3 loop spans 15 amino acids. Germline CDR1 is SGHVS and CDR2 is FQNEAQ. The germline V and J ends were trimmed by 0 bases and 6 bases, with 12 bases remaining between them. The CDR3 protein is CASSLANGHTQPQHF. CDR3 DNA: TGTGCCAGCAGCTTAGCGAATGGACATACTCAGCCCCAGCATTTT.

The chain employs TRBV28 and TRBJ2-2; D is unclear. Trimming shortened V by 6 bases and J by 2 bases, and 10 bases separated the two germline ends. Germline assignment: CDR1 MDHEN and CDR2 SYDVKM. This CDR3 region has 14 residues. The CDR3 here is CASRFWVNTGELFF. The CDR3 region has the DNA TGTGCCAGCAGATTCTGGGTTAACACCGGGGAGCTGTTTTTT.